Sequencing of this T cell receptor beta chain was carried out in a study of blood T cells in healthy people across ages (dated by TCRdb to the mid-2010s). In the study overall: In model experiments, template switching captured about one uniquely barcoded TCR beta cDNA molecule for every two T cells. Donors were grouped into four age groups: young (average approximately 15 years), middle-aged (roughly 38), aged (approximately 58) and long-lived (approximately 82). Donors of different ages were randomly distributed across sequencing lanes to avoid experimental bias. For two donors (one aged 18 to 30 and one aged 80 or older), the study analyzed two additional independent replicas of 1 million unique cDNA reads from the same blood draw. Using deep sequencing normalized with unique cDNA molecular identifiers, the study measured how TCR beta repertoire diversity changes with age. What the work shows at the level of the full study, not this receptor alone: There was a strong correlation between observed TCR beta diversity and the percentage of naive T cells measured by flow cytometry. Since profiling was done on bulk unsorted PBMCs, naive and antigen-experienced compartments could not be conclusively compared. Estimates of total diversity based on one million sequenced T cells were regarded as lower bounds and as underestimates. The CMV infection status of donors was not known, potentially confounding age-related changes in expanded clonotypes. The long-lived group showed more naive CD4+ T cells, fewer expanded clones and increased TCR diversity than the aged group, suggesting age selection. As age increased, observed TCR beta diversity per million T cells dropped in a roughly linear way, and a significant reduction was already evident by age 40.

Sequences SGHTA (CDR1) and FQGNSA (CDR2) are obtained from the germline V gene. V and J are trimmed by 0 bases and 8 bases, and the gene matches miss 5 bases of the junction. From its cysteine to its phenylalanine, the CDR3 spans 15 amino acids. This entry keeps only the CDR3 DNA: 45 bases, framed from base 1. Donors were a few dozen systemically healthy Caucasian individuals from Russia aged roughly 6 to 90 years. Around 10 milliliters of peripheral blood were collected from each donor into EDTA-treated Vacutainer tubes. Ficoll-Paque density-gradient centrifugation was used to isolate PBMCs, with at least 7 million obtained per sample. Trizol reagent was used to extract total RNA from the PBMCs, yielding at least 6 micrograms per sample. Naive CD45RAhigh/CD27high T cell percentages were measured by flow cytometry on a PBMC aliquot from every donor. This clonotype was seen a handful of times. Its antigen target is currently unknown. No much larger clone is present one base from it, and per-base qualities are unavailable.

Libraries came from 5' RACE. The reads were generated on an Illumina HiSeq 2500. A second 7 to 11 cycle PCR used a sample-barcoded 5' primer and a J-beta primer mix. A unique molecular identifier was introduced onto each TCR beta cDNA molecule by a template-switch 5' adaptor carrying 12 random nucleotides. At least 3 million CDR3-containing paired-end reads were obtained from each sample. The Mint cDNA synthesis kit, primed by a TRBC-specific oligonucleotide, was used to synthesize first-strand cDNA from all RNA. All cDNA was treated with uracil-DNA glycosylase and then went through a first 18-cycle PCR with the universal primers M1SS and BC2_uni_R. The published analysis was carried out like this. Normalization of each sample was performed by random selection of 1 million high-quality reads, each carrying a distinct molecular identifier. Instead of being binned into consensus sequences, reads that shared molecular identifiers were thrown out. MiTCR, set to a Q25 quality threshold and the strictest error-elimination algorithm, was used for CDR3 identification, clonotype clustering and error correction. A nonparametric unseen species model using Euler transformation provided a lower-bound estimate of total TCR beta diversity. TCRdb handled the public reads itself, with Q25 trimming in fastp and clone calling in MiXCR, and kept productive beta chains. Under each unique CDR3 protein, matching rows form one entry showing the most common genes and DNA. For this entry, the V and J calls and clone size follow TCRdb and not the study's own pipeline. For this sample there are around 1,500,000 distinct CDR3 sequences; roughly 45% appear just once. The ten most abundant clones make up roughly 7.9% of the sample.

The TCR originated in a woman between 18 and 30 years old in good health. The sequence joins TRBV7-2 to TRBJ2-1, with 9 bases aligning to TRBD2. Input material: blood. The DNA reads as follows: TGTGCCAGCAGCTTAGCTAGCGGGAGTAGGTATGAGCAGTTCTTC. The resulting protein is CASSLASGSRYEQFF.